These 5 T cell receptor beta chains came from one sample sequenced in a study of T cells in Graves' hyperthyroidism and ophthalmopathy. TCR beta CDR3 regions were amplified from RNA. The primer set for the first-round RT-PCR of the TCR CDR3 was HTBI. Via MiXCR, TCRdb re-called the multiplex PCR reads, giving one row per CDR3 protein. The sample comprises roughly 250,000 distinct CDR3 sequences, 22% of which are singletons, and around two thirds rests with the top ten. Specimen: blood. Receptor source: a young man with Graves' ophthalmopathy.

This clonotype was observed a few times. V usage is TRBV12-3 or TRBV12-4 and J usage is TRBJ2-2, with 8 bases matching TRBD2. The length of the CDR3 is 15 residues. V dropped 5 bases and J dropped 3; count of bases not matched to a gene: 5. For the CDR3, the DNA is TGTGCCAGCAGTACTCTGACTAGCGACACCGGGGAGCTGTTTTTT. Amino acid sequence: CASSTLTSDTGELFF.

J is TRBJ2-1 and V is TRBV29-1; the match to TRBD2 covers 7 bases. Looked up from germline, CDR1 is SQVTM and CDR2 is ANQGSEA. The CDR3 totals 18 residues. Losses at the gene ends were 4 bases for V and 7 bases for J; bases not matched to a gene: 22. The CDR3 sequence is CSVGGARGDFLSGNEQFF. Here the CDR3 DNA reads TGCAGCGTTGGAGGGGCCCGGGGGGATTTCCTATCAGGAAATGAGCAGTTCTTC.

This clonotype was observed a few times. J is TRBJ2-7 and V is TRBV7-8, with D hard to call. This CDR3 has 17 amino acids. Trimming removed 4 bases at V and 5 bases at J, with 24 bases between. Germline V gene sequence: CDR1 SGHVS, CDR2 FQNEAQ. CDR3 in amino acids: CASSSQSRPKMGHEQYF. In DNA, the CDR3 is TGTGCCAGCAGCTCACAAAGCCGCCCCAAAATGGGCCACGAGCAGTACTTC.

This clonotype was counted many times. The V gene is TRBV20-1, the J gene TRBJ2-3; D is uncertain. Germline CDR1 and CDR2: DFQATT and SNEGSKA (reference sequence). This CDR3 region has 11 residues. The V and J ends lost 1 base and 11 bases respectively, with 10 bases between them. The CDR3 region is CSARGESEQYF. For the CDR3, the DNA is TGCAGTGCTAGAGGCGAGTCGGAGCAGTATTTT.

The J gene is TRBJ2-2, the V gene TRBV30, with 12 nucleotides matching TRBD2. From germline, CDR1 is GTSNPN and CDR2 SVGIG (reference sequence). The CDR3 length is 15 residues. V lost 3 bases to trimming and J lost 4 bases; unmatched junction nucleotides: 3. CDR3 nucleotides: TGTGCCTGGAGGGGGACTAGCGGGCTCACCGGGGAGCTGTTTTTT. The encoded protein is CAWRGTSGLTGELFF.